The 25 T cell receptor beta chains below were found in one sample sequenced in a study of CD4 T cells in lung cancer. At least 3 cm from the malignant lesion, non-adjacent lung tissue was taken from the same resection. This table comes from immunoSEQ multiplex PCR, and its TCRdb copy is limited to in-frame clones, with some not included. Here the sample spans about 10,000 clones, around two thirds being singletons. Sequencing was carried out using normal lung tissue taken away from the tumor. The source of these receptors is a man aged 55 to 70 with non-small cell lung cancer.

The CDR3 DNA follows: TGTGCCAGCAGACTAGCGGGTCCGGTGACAGATACGCAGTATTTT. Its translation is CASRLAGPVTDTQYF. This rearrangement joins TRBV25-1 to TRBJ2-3, with 9 bases fitting TRBD2. V lost 6 bases, J lost 3 bases, and 7 bases stayed unmatched. This CDR3 is built from 15 residues. Germline values: CDR1 MGHDK, CDR2 SYGVNS.

The chain couples TRBV18 to TRBJ2-2; 8 bases fit TRBD2. With V trimmed by 3 bases and J by 4 bases, 4 bases remained unmatched. CDR1 KGHSH and CDR2 LQKENI come from the germline V gene. The CDR3 length is 15 residues. The chain's CDR3 is CASSPFSGTTGELFF. The CDR3 DNA follows: TGTGCCAGCTCACCTTTTAGCGGGACCACCGGGGAGCTGTTTTTT.

The CDR3 loop is CASSLNVGTSTDTQYF. CDR3 bases: TGTGCCAGCAGCTTAAATGTAGGGACTAGCACAGATACGCAGTATTTT. This chain joins TRBV11-2 and TRBJ2-3; TRBD2 might be the D (6 bases). CDR1 is SGHAT, CDR2 FQNNGV, per germline. Trimming took 2 bases from V and 0 from J, leaving 12 bases between them. This CDR3 spans 16 amino acids.

This clone is medium-sized in the sample. The J gene is TRBJ1-5, the V gene TRBV7-9; no definite D call. The CDR3 totals 17 residues. CDR1 is SEHNR and CDR2 is FQNEAQ in the germline V gene (reference sequence). Trimming stripped 5 bases from V and 2 bases from J, with 19 bases between. Here the CDR3 reads CASSHVGGNRGNQPQHF. CDR3 in DNA: TGTGCCAGCAGCCACGTCGGAGGGAATAGGGGCAATCAGCCCCAGCATTTT.

V is TRBV28 and J is TRBJ1-1; TRBD1 agrees at 7 bases. V lost 5 bases to trimming and J lost 5 bases; unmatched junction nucleotides: 8. Germline CDR1 MDHEN, CDR2 SYDVKM. This CDR3 has 14 amino acids. CDR3 amino acids: CASSPPGRGTEAFF. CDR3 DNA: TGTGCCAGCAGTCCTCCGGGCAGGGGGACTGAAGCTTTCTTT. Complete variable domain (other parts from reference TRBV28 and TRBJ1-1): DVKVTQSSRYLVKRTGEKVFLECVQDMDHENMFWYRQDPGLGLRLIYFSYDVKMKEKGDIPEGYSVSREKKERFSLILESASTNQTSMYLCASSPPGRGTEAFFGQGTRLTVV.

This clone was detected only once. The rearrangement joins TRBV19 to TRBJ2-3; 7 nucleotides align to TRBD2. Trimming cost V 7 bases and J 0 bases; bases outside gene matches: 7. The CDR3 loop spans 15 amino acids. CDR1 LNHDA and CDR2 SQIVND come from the germline V gene (reference sequence). CDR3 protein: CASIGASGSTDTQYF. The CDR3, as DNA: TGTGCCAGTATCGGGGCTAGCGGTAGCACAGATACGCAGTATTTT.

The genes are TRBV2 and TRBJ1-1, with TRBD1 identical over 7 bases. The germline gives CDR1 SNHLY, CDR2 FYNNEI. Trimming removed 8 bases from V and 7 bases from J; junction bases left unmatched: 10. The CDR3 spans 13 residues. Here the CDR3 reads CASLQGMKVEAFF. DNA for the CDR3: TGTGCCAGCCTACAGGGGATGAAGGTTGAAGCTTTCTTT.

This clone is judged medium-sized. The rearrangement joins TRBV9 to TRBJ2-2; maybe TRBD1 (5 bases). The CDR3 extends over 15 amino acids. Germline loops: CDR1 SGDLS, CDR2 YYNGEE. V was shortened by 2 bases and J by 7 bases, with 15 bases between the two germline ends. In DNA form, the CDR3 reads TGTGCCAGCAGCGTCGCAGGGTTCGGTGACGGGGAGCTGTTTTTT. The encoded protein is CASSVAGFGDGELFF. The full variable domain, its missing parts supplied by reference TRBV9 and TRBJ2-2, is DSGVTQTPKHLITATGQRVTLRCSPRSGDLSVYWYQQSLDQGLQFLIQYYNGEERAKGNILERFSAQQFPDLHSELNLSSLELGDSALYFCASSVAGFGDGELFFGEGSRLTVL.

This clone was counted only a few times. The chain is built from TRBV19 and TRBJ2-1; D is uncertain. The CDR3 extends over 12 amino acids. Germline assignment: CDR1 LNHDA and CDR2 SQIVND (reference sequence). Trimming took off 11 bases at V and 8 bases at J, with 16 bases between the two ends. The CDR3 nucleotides read TGTGCCTGTGGTCGTGTTCGCGATGAGCAGTTCTTC. Amino acids: CACGRVRDEQFF.

This clone is deemed medium-sized (0.01 to 0.1%). The chain combines TRBV20-1 with TRBJ1-1; D is uncertain. Germline V gene data show CDR1 as DFQATT and CDR2 as SNEGSKA (reference sequence). The CDR3 covers 11 residues. Deletions cut 5 bases from V and 5 bases from J, with 9 bases between. The CDR3, as DNA: TGCAGTGCTCAGCGTGGGACTGAAGCTTTCTTT. Protein sequence: CSAQRGTEAFF.

This chain joins TRBV28 and TRBJ2-1; 9 nucleotides align to TRBD2. From germline, CDR1 is MDHEN and CDR2 SYDVKM. The ends lost 4 bases at V and 0 bases at J; junction bases unmatched: 4. The CDR3 runs to 16 residues. The CDR3 nucleotides are TGTGCCAGCAGTTCTATGACTAGCGGCTCCTACAATGAGCAGTTCTTC. It codes for CASSSMTSGSYNEQFF.

This rearrangement joins TRBV2 to TRBJ2-7; TRBD1 agrees at 7 bases. V lost 8 bases and J lost 5; bases outside the gene matches: 6. The CDR3 is 12 residues long. From germline, CDR1 is SNHLY and CDR2 FYNNEI. The chain's CDR3 is CASRQGTHEQYF. The DNA of the CDR3 is TGTGCCAGCCGACAGGGTACCCACGAGCAGTACTTC.

This clone was found a few times. The genes are TRBV7-9 and TRBJ2-5; TRBD2 agrees at 7 bases. The CDR3 has 15 amino acids. Looked up from germline, CDR1 is SEHNR and CDR2 is FQNEAQ (reference sequence). J lost 7 bases, V lost 1 base, and 9 bases had no gene match. This CDR3 is CASSLVGAGMVTQYF. DNA for the CDR3: TGTGCCAGCAGCTTAGTGGGAGCGGGAATGGTGACCCAGTACTTC. The variable domain in full, completed from reference TRBV7-9 and TRBJ2-5, reads DTGVSQNPRHKITKRGQNVTFRCDPISEHNRLYWYRQTLGQGPEFLTYFQNEAQLEKSRLLSDRFSAERPKGSFSTLEIQRTEQGDSAMYLCASSLVGAGMVTQYFGPGTRLLVL.

V and J are TRBV6-5 and TRBJ2-3; TRBD2 might be the D (6 bases). Per the germline V gene, CDR1 is MNHEY and CDR2 is SVGAGI. The V end lost 0 bases, the J end lost 2 bases, and 9 bases lay between the germline ends. The CDR3 runs 15 residues. The CDR3 nucleotides are TGTGCCAGCAGTTACTCGGGACTTCACACAGATACGCAGTATTTT. Amino acid sequence: CASSYSGLHTDTQYF.

The J gene is TRBJ2-3, the V gene TRBV5-5; 9 nucleotides agree with TRBD1. The CDR3 is 15 amino acids. With 4 bases clipped from V and 8 bases from J, the junction kept 11 bases outside the gene matches. Germline CDR1 SGHKS, CDR2 YYEKEE (reference sequence). The CDR3 spells CASSADRGRGSTQYF. The CDR3, as DNA: TGTGCCAGCAGCGCGGACAGGGGAAGGGGCAGTACGCAGTATTTT.

In its sample, this clone ranks as medium-sized. The chain uses TRBV30 and TRBJ2-1, with a weak D call TRBD1 (6 bases). The CDR3 is 14 residues long. Trimming stripped 2 bases from V and 9 bases from J, with 17 bases between. The germline V gene has CDR1 GTSNPN and CDR2 SVGIG (reference sequence). The CDR3 loop is CAWSTTGRRTEQFF. DNA for the CDR3: TGTGCCTGGAGTACCACAGGGCGCCGAACTGAGCAGTTCTTC.

DNA of the CDR3: TGTGCCAGCAGACTGGACAGGGCGGAGACCCAGTACTTC. Translated, it gives CASRLDRAETQYF. The chain carries TRBV6-1 and TRBJ2-5; TRBD1 agrees at 8 bases. CDR3 length: 13 residues. V was clipped by 6 bases and J by 5 bases; unmatched bases: 5. From germline, CDR1 is MNHNS and CDR2 SASEGT.

The V gene is TRBV9, the J gene TRBJ2-2; D is undetermined. This CDR3 contains 14 residues. V lost 3 bases, J lost 3 bases, and 9 bases lay in between. Germline V gives CDR1 SGDLS, CDR2 YYNGEE. This CDR3 is CASSEAADTGELFF. The CDR3 nucleotides read TGTGCCAGCAGCGAGGCGGCAGACACCGGGGAGCTGTTTTTT. The full variable domain, its missing parts supplied by reference TRBV9 and TRBJ2-2, is DSGVTQTPKHLITATGQRVTLRCSPRSGDLSVYWYQQSLDQGLQFLIQYYNGEERAKGNILERFSAQQFPDLHSELNLSSLELGDSALYFCASSEAADTGELFFGEGSRLTVL.

The V and J genes are TRBV27 and TRBJ2-2; 7 bases agree with TRBD2. CDR1 is MNHEY and CDR2 is SMNVEV in the germline V gene (reference sequence). CDR3 size: 15 residues. Trimming removed 6 bases from V and 1 base from J; junction bases left unmatched: 5. CDR3 sequence (DNA): TGTGCCAGCAGATCCTGGGGGGGGAACACCGGGGAGCTGTTTTTT. This sequence encodes CASRSWGGNTGELFF.

The rearrangement links TRBV7-2 to TRBJ1-2, with 7 nucleotides matching TRBD1. This CDR3 has 15 amino acids. Trimming at V came to 2 bases and at J to 4 bases, leaving 7 bases not matched to a gene. Germline V gene data show CDR1 as SGHTA and CDR2 as FQGNSA. The DNA of the CDR3 is TGTGCCAGCAGCTTACAGGGGGTATCATTCTATGGCTACACCTTC. It is translated as CASSLQGVSFYGYTF.

This sequence joins TRBV25-1 and TRBJ2-2; the D gene is possibly TRBD1 (6 bases). This CDR3 has 11 residues. The ends were cut back, 6 bases at V and 7 bases at J, with 6 bases in the middle. Germline lookup yields CDR1 MGHDK and CDR2 SYGVNS. CDR3 loop: CASRDSGELFF. The DNA for the CDR3 is TGTGCCAGCAGGGACAGCGGGGAGCTGTTTTTT.

This clone is judged medium-sized. V gene TRBV7-8 combines with J gene TRBJ2-2; D is unresolved. Trimming took off 3 bases at V and 2 bases at J, with 7 bases between the two ends. The CDR3 covers 14 residues. Germline V lookup: CDR1 SGHVS, CDR2 FQNEAQ. The CDR3 spells CASSFNINTGELFF. The DNA of the CDR3 is TGTGCCAGCAGCTTTAACATAAACACCGGGGAGCTGTTTTTT.

This clone was seen a single time. Relative to the germline gene, one junction end is altered; a read error may explain this. The chain has TRBV6-5 and TRBJ2-7; D ambiguous. The V gene's germline CDR1 is MNHEY and CDR2 SVGAGI. There are 12 residues in the CDR3. CDR3 bases: TGTGCCAGCAGTCGCGCGACTCCCGCATACGACTTC. Residues: CASSRATPAYDF.

The CDR3 region is CASSLGTSGSSYNEQFF. CDR3 DNA: TGTGCCAGCAGCTTAGGGACTAGCGGGAGCTCCTACAATGAGCAGTTCTTC. The V gene is TRBV5-4, the J gene TRBJ2-1; 14 nucleotides align to TRBD2. The V segment lost 2 bases and the J segment 0 bases; nucleotides outside the gene matches: 1. CDR1 and CDR2 (germline): SGHNT, YYREEE (reference sequence). CDR3 length: 17 amino acids.

V and J are TRBV11-3 and TRBJ2-1; 8 nucleotides agree with TRBD2. Per germline, CDR1 SGHNT and CDR2 YENEEA. The CDR3 has 15 amino acids. J was trimmed by 9 bases and V by 1 base; bases with no gene match: 8. CDR3 region: CASSLGTSGQSEQFF. Here the CDR3 DNA reads TGTGCCAGCAGCTTAGGTACTAGCGGCCAAAGTGAGCAGTTCTTC.